Below are 32 T cell receptor beta chains sequenced from a single sample in a study of regulatory dendritic cells for organ transplantation. Sequencing used immunoSEQ multiplex PCR; TCRdb keeps in-frame clones, though not all of them. Of approximately 12,000 clones listed, approximately 56% are singletons. No antigen has been identified for these receptors. Sorted T cells were CFSE-labeled and cultured 5 days with allogeneic regulatory or mature dendritic cells at 1:10. Specimen: naive CD8+ T cells from blood cultured with dendritic cells. The subset denotes: CD45RA+ naive T cells. The receptors were sampled from a human donor in good health.

V and J are TRBV19 and TRBJ1-2; 9 bases match TRBD1. V was clipped by 6 bases and J by 8 bases; unmatched bases: 10. The CDR3 length is 14 residues. Germline V gene data show CDR1 as LNHDA and CDR2 as SQIVND (reference sequence). The CDR3 DNA follows: TGTGCCAGTAGCATACCGGGACAGGGACTCGGCTACACCTTC. Its protein is CASSIPGQGLGYTF.

The J gene is TRBJ1-1, the V gene TRBV5-8, with a weak D call TRBD1 (6 bases). CDR1 and CDR2 from the germline V gene are SGHTS and YDEGEE. Trimming shortened V by 3 bases and J by 2 bases, and 11 bases separated the two germline ends. The CDR3 covers 14 residues. In DNA, the CDR3 is TGTGCCAGCAGCTCGAGAGGGGGTAACACTGAAGCTTTCTTT. As protein: CASSSRGGNTEAFF. Full variable domain (rest looked up from reference TRBV5-8 and TRBJ1-1): EAGVTQSPTHLIKTRGQQATLRCSPISGHTSVYWYQQALGLGLQFLLWYDEGEERNRGNFPPRFSGRQFPNYSSELNVNALELEDSALYLCASSSRGGNTEAFFGQGTRLTVV.

The chain joins TRBV7-6 to TRBJ2-1; TRBD1 is a possible D gene (6 bases). The length of the CDR3 is 19 residues. V lost 3 bases to trimming and J lost 5 bases, with 26 bases between them. CDR1 SGHVS and CDR2 FNYEAQ come from the germline V gene. The CDR3 protein is CASSFSGGTGKTQDNEQFF. DNA of the CDR3: TGTGCCAGCAGCTTTTCTGGGGGCACGGGGAAAACTCAGGACAATGAGCAGTTCTTC.

The chain has TRBV4-1 and TRBJ1-6, with 7 bases matching TRBD1. Germline V lookup: CDR1 MGHRA, CDR2 YSYEKL. CDR3 length: 16 amino acids. With V trimmed by 4 bases and J by 7 bases, 10 bases remained unmatched. This CDR3 reads CASSPYLQGLNSPLHF. The CDR3 DNA follows: TGCGCCAGCAGCCCATACCTACAGGGGTTGAATTCACCCCTCCACTTT.

The chain is built from TRBV6-5 and TRBJ1-2, with TRBD1 matching 9 bases. Per the germline V gene, CDR1 is MNHEY and CDR2 is SVGAGI. V was clipped by 3 bases and J by 6 bases; unmatched bases: 5. This CDR3 region has 14 residues. The chain's CDR3 is CASSYATGGNGYTF. CDR3 nucleotides: TGTGCCAGCAGTTATGCCACAGGGGGCAATGGCTACACCTTC.

The chain's CDR3 is CASSNGRGETDTQYF. The CDR3 nucleotides read TGTGCCAGCAGTAATGGGCGGGGGGAGACAGATACGCAGTATTTT. The chain carries TRBV28 and TRBJ2-3; 8 bases are shared with TRBD2. CDR1 MDHEN and CDR2 SYDVKM come from the germline V gene. The CDR3 covers 15 residues. The V and J ends lost 5 bases and 3 bases, in that order; junction bases with no gene match: 7.

V usage is TRBV2 and J usage is TRBJ2-7, with a possible D match to TRBD2 (6 bases). V was pared by 4 bases and J by 5 bases, with 21 bases between. Germline values: CDR1 SNHLY, CDR2 FYNNEI. The CDR3 length is 16 residues. CDR3 residues: CASSGSRTTPMNEQYF. CDR3 DNA sequence: TGTGCCAGCAGTGGTTCCCGGACTACCCCCATGAACGAGCAGTACTTC.

In this sample, this clone turned up a few times. The rearrangement uses TRBV9 and TRBJ2-1; 7 bases map to TRBD2. CDR1 SGDLS and CDR2 YYNGEE come from the germline V gene. The CDR3 has 16 residues. Trimming at V came to 4 bases and at J to 0 bases, leaving 7 bases not matched to a gene. In DNA, the CDR3 is TGTGCCAGCAGCTTAAGCGGGGTTCCCTCCTACAATGAGCAGTTCTTC. The encoded protein is CASSLSGVPSYNEQFF.

The rearrangement links TRBV7-9 to TRBJ2-7; 9 bases align to TRBD2. CDR3 size: 15 residues. Germline trimming cut 1 base from V and 8 bases from J; bases unmatched to any gene: 9. Germline assignment: CDR1 SEHNR and CDR2 FQNEAQ (reference sequence). The CDR3 DNA reads as TGTGCCAGCAGCTTAGGGCCGTCGGGACTAGCTCAGCAGTACTTC. Amino acids: CASSLGPSGLAQQYF.

The V and J genes are TRBV7-6 and TRBJ2-1; 9 nucleotides align to TRBD1. CDR3 size: 15 residues. Germline CDR1 reads SGHVS; CDR2 reads FNYEAQ. V trimming: 2 bases; J trimming: 4 bases; junction bases outside the gene matches: 3. The CDR3 loop reads CASSLTGGRYNEQFF. CDR3 DNA: TGTGCCAGCAGCTTAACAGGGGGCCGGTACAATGAGCAGTTCTTC.

V is TRBV9 and J is TRBJ1-2; 9 nucleotides line up with TRBD1. The V gene's germline CDR1 is SGDLS and CDR2 YYNGEE. Trimming removed 0 bases from V and 4 bases from J; junction bases left unmatched: 4. CDR3 length equals 15 residues. CDR3 protein: CASSVDGGQGYGYTF. The CDR3, as DNA: TGTGCCAGCAGCGTAGACGGGGGACAGGGCTATGGCTACACCTTC.

The V gene is TRBV9, the J gene TRBJ2-7, with 11 bases matching TRBD1. The CDR3 length is 14 residues. Germline V gene data show CDR1 as SGDLS and CDR2 as YYNGEE. V was pared by 4 bases and J by 2 bases, with 2 bases of the junction left unmatched. DNA for the CDR3: TGTGCCAGCAGCTTGGGACAGGGGGCCTACGAGCAGTACTTC. Encoded protein: CASSLGQGAYEQYF. Supplemented by reference TRBV9 and TRBJ2-7, the full variable domain reads DSGVTQTPKHLITATGQRVTLRCSPRSGDLSVYWYQQSLDQGLQFLIQYYNGEERAKGNILERFSAQQFPDLHSELNLSSLELGDSALYFCASSLGQGAYEQYFGPGTRLTVT.

This clone turned up a few times. V usage is TRBV11-2 and J usage is TRBJ2-5; D possibly corresponds to TRBD2 (6 bases). Germline V CDR1 and CDR2: SGHAT, FQNNGV. The CDR3 spans 16 residues. Trimming shortened V by 0 bases and J by 1 base, and 12 bases separated the two germline ends. CDR3 loop: CASSLDGGAPQETQYF. The CDR3 DNA reads as TGTGCCAGCAGCTTAGATGGCGGGGCTCCCCAAGAGACCCAGTACTTC.

There are a few counts of this clone. The J gene is TRBJ2-1, the V gene TRBV5-1; 7 nucleotides line up with TRBD2. The CDR3 has 16 amino acids. Germline V lookup: CDR1 SGHRS, CDR2 YFSETQ. The ends lost 0 bases at V and 3 bases at J; junction bases unmatched: 6. DNA of the CDR3: TGCGCCAGCAGCTTGGCAGGGCGGGGGTACTACAATGAGCAGTTCTTC. Protein sequence: CASSLAGRGYYNEQFF.

The V call is TRBV4-2, the J call TRBJ1-3; 7 nucleotides align to TRBD1. In germline, CDR1 is LGHNA, CDR2 YNFKEQ. V lost 0 bases and J lost 2; bases outside the gene matches: 1. There are 15 residues in the CDR3. The CDR3 DNA reads as TGTGCCAGCAGCCAAGACAGGGGGACTGGAAACACCATATATTTT. Amino acids: CASSQDRGTGNTIYF.

This chain connects TRBV4-3 to TRBJ2-5; no clear D. From germline, CDR1 is LGHNA and CDR2 YSLEER. V lost 5 bases and J 0 bases, leaving 10 bases between the germline ends. The CDR3 runs 14 residues. The CDR3 bases are TGCGCCAGCAGCGTCGACATCCACCAAGAGACCCAGTACTTC. Protein sequence: CASSVDIHQETQYF.

The rearrangement links TRBV19 to TRBJ1-1; TRBD1 matches at 8 bases. Germline loops: CDR1 LNHDA, CDR2 SQIVND (reference sequence). This CDR3 region has 15 residues. The V gene end was trimmed by 6 bases and the J gene end by 4 bases; junction bases not matched to a gene: 10. CDR3 in amino acids: CASSLGGTGFTEAFF. CDR3 sequence (DNA): TGTGCCAGTAGCCTGGGTGGGACAGGTTTCACTGAAGCTTTCTTT.

DNA of the CDR3: TGTGCCAGCAGTTGGGGCAGAGAGTACGAGCAGTACTTC. Translating gives CASSWGREYEQYF. This chain joins TRBV27 and TRBJ2-7, with D possibly TRBD1 on 5 matching bases. Germline lookup yields CDR1 MNHEY and CDR2 SMNVEV (reference sequence). V was cut by 4 bases and J by 4 bases, with 11 bases left in between. CDR3 size: 13 residues.

V usage is TRBV19 and J usage is TRBJ2-7; D perhaps matches TRBD2 (5 bases). Germline V gives CDR1 LNHDA, CDR2 SQIVND (reference sequence). The CDR3 contains 14 residues. Trimming pared 3 bases from V and 2 bases from J, leaving 11 bases between. In nucleotides, the CDR3 is TGTGCCAGTAGTATCGGAGGCTTAGCCTACGAGCAGTACTTC. It encodes CASSIGGLAYEQYF.

This chain links TRBV6-6 with TRBJ1-4; D remains ambiguous. V lost 4 bases and J lost 7, with 16 bases in between. The germline V gene has CDR1 MNHNY and CDR2 SVGAGI (reference sequence). The CDR3 covers 15 residues. The CDR3 nucleotides are TGTGCCAGCAGTTGGACGGGAACGGTCGGTGAAAAACTGTTTTTT. Its translation is CASSWTGTVGEKLFF.

There are a few counts of this clone. This chain links TRBV2 with TRBJ1-1; D not resolved. Trimming shortened V by 3 bases and J by 0 bases, and 8 bases separated the two germline ends. Germline assignment: CDR1 SNHLY and CDR2 FYNNEI. This CDR3 is built from 14 residues. As DNA, the CDR3 is TGTGCCAGCAGTGAGGGCCGGATGAACACTGAAGCTTTCTTT. Its translation: CASSEGRMNTEAFF.

This clone was seen a handful of times. The J gene is TRBJ2-7, the V gene TRBV21-1; the DNA was not compared with TRBD2, the D call given in the table. TRBV21-1 is flagged as a pseudogene. The CDR3 contains 16 residues. CDR3 nucleotide sequence: TGTGCCAGTCCGTTTGGGAGGGCTTACAGCTCCTACGAGCAGTACTTC. Protein product: CASPFGRAYSSYEQYF.

The rearrangement joins TRBV19 to TRBJ2-1; 9 bases map to TRBD1. Germline CDR1 reads LNHDA; CDR2 reads SQIVND (reference sequence). The CDR3 length is 14 residues. Germline trimming cut 3 bases from V and 8 bases from J; bases unmatched to any gene: 5. The DNA of the CDR3 is TGTGCCAGTAGTATTGGTACAGGGGGCTATGAGCAGTTCTTC. Its translation: CASSIGTGGYEQFF.

This clone was seen only a few times. The gene calls are TRBV5-1 and TRBJ2-3, with 9 bases aligning to TRBD1. Trimming at V came to 0 bases and at J to 0 bases, leaving 2 bases not matched to a gene. Germline V gene lookup returns CDR1 SGHRS and CDR2 YFSETQ. CDR3 size: 16 residues. This CDR3 is CASSLGDRESTDTQYF. The CDR3 DNA reads TGCGCCAGCAGCTTGGGGGACAGGGAGAGCACAGATACGCAGTATTTT.

This clone was recorded a few times. The chain is built from TRBV4-3 and TRBJ1-1; D gene uncertain. CDR1 is LGHNA and CDR2 is YSLEER in the germline V gene. The CDR3 runs to 15 residues. Deletions cut 3 bases from V and 3 bases from J, with 14 bases between. The CDR3: CASSQDGVGDTEAFF. In DNA form, the CDR3 reads TGCGCCAGCAGCCAGGACGGGGTTGGGGACACTGAAGCTTTCTTT.

This chain uses TRBV9 with TRBJ1-2, with 7 bases fitting TRBD1. Germline values: CDR1 SGDLS, CDR2 YYNGEE. The junction had 10 bases not matched to a gene; V was cut back by 1 base and J by 4 bases. There are 16 residues in the CDR3. In DNA form, the CDR3 reads TGTGCCAGCAGCGTAAGTTTAGACAGGGCGGGCTATGGCTACACCTTC. Encoded protein: CASSVSLDRAGYGYTF.

The J gene is TRBJ2-7, the V gene TRBV6-5; 7 bases map to TRBD1. After removal of 6 bases from V and 7 bases from J, the junction contained 6 bases not matched to a gene. The CDR3 runs 12 residues. Germline CDR1 reads MNHEY; CDR2 reads SVGAGI. The CDR3 protein is CASRSTGVEQYF. The CDR3 DNA follows: TGTGCCAGCAGATCCACAGGGGTTGAGCAGTACTTC.

The chain employs TRBV4-3 and TRBJ1-6; D is ambiguous. The V and J ends lost 0 bases and 7 bases respectively, with 10 bases between them. The CDR3 is made up of 15 amino acids. Germline CDR1 and CDR2: LGHNA and YSLEER. The CDR3 DNA sequence: TGCGCCAGCAGCCAAGACCGAGGGAACAATTCACCCCTCCACTTT. Its translation is CASSQDRGNNSPLHF.

This chain joins TRBV5-6 and TRBJ2-1; TRBD1 agrees at 9 bases. Germline V CDR1 and CDR2: SGHDT, YYEEEE. Trimming took 2 bases from V and 7 from J; bases not matched to a gene: 4. CDR3 length: 14 residues. CDR3 nucleotides: TGTGCCAGCAGCTTCGGACAGGGGTGGAATGAGCAGTTCTTC. The encoded protein is CASSFGQGWNEQFF.

The chain links TRBV7-9 to TRBJ1-1, with a weak D call TRBD1 (5 bases). CDR3 length: 13 residues. Looked up from germline, CDR1 is SEHNR and CDR2 is FQNEAQ (reference sequence). V shed 6 bases and J shed 2 bases, with 10 bases lying between them. The CDR3 region is CASRLGLNTEAFF. CDR3 nucleotide sequence: TGTGCCAGCAGATTGGGACTAAACACTGAAGCTTTCTTT. Based on the CDR3 plus reference TRBV7-9 and TRBJ1-1, the full variable domain is DTGVSQNPRHKITKRGQNVTFRCDPISEHNRLYWYRQTLGQGPEFLTYFQNEAQLEKSRLLSDRFSAERPKGSFSTLEIQRTEQGDSAMYLCASRLGLNTEAFFGQGTRLTVV.

The V and J genes are TRBV6-1 and TRBJ2-1, with TRBD2 as a possible D gene (5 bases). CDR3 length: 14 residues. Between the trimmed V and J ends, which lost 6 bases and 8 bases, there was a span of 17 bases. Germline lookup yields CDR1 MNHNS and CDR2 SASEGT. CDR3 sequence: CASRGLSGVDEQFF. The CDR3 DNA is TGTGCCAGCAGAGGCCTATCCGGGGTGGATGAGCAGTTCTTC.

In DNA, the CDR3 is TGTGCCAGCAGCCATACAGGGACGCCTATGACCTACGAGCAGTACTTC. Residues: CASSHTGTPMTYEQYF. The chain is built from TRBV7-9 and TRBJ2-7; D perhaps matches TRBD1 (6 bases). Germline V gene sequence: CDR1 SEHNR, CDR2 FQNEAQ (reference sequence). This CDR3 has 16 amino acids. The V and J ends lost 5 bases and 2 bases respectively, with 19 bases between them.